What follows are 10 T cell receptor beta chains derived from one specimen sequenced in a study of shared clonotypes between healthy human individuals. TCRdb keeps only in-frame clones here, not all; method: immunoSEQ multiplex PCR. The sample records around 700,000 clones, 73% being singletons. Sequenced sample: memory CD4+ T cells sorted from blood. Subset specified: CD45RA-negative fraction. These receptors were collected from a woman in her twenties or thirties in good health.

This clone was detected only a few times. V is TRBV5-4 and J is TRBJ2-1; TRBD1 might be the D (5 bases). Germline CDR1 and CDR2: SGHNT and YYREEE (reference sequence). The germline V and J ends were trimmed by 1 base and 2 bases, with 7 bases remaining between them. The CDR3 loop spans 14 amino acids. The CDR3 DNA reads TGTGCCAGCAGCTTGTTGACAGCCTACAATGAGCAGTTCTTC. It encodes CASSLLTAYNEQFF.

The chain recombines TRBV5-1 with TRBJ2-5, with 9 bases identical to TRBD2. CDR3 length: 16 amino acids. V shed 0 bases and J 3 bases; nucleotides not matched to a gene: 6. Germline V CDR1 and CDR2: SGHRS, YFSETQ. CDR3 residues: CASSLVAGAFKETQYF. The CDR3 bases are TGCGCCAGCAGCTTGGTAGCGGGAGCGTTCAAAGAGACCCAGTACTTC.

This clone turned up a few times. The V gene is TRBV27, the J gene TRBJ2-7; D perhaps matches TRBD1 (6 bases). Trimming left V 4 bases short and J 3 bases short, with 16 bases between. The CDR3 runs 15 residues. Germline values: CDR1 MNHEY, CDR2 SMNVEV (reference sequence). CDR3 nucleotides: TGTGCCAGCAGTTCCTACTCGGTCAGGGGCTACGAGCAGTACTTC. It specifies CASSSYSVRGYEQYF.

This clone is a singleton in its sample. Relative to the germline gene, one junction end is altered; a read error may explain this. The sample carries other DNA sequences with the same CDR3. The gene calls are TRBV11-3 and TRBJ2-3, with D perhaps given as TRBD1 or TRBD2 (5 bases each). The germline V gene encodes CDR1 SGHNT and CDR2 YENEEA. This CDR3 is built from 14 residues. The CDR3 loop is CASSSPGLTDTQYF. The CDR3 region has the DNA TGCGCCAGCAGCTCTCCGGGGCTCACAGATACGCAGTATTTT. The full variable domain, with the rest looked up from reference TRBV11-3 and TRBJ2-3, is EAGVVQSPRYKIIEKKQPVAFWCNPISGHNTLYWYLQNLGQGPELLIRYENEEAVDDSQLPKDRFSAERLKGVDSTLKIQPAELGDSAVYLCASSSPGLTDTQYFGPGTRLTVL.

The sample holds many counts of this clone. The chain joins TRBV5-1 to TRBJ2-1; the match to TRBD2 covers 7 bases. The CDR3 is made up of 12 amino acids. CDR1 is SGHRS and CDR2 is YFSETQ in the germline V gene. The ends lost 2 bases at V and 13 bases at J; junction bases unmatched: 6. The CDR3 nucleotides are TGCGCCAGCAGCTTTTTGGCGGGAGACCAGTTCTTC. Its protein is CASSFLAGDQFF.

The CDR3 nucleotides are TGTGCCAGCTCACGGGACAGGGGTCGGAGCAATCAGCCCCAGCATTTT. It encodes CASSRDRGRSNQPQHF. The chain combines TRBV18 with TRBJ1-5; 10 nucleotides agree with TRBD1. Germline trimming cut 4 bases from V and 1 base from J; bases unmatched to any gene: 4. The CDR3 contains 16 residues. CDR1 is KGHSH and CDR2 is LQKENI in the germline V gene. The complete variable domain, with remaining parts taken from reference TRBV18 and TRBJ1-5, reads NAGVMQNPRHLVRRRGQEARLRCSPMKGHSHVYWYRQLPEEGLKFMVYLQKENIIDESGMPKERFSAEFPKEGPSILRIQQVVRGDSAAYFCASSRDRGRSNQPQHFGDGTRLSIL.

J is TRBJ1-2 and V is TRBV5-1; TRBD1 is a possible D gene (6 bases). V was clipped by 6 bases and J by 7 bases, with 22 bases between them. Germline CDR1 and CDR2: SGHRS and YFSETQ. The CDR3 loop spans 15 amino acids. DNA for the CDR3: TGCGCCAGCACCCTGGAGGGGGGCCTGATCGGTGGCTACACCTTC. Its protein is CASTLEGGLIGGYTF.

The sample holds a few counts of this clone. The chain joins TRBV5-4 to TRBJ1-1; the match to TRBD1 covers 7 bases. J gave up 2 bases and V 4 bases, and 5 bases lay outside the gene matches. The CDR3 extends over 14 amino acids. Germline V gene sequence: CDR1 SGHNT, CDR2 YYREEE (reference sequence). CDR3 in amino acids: CASSVDRANTEAFF. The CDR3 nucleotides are TGTGCCAGCAGCGTCGACAGGGCAAACACTGAAGCTTTCTTT.

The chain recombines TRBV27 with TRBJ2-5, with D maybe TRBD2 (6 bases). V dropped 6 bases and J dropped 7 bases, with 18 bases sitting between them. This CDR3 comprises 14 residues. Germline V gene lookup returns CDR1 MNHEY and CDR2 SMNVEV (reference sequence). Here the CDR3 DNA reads TGTGCCAGCAGCCCCCTGGGCGGGGACGTGACCCAGTACTTC. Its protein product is CASSPLGGDVTQYF.

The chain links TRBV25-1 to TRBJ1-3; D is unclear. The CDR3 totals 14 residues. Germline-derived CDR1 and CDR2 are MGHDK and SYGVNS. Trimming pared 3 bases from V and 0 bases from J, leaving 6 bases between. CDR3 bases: TGTGCCAGCAGTGACTCCAACTCTGGAAACACCATATATTTT. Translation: CASSDSNSGNTIYF. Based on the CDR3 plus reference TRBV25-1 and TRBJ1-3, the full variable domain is EADIYQTPRYLVIGTGKKITLECSQTMGHDKMYWYQQDPGMELHLIHYSYGVNSTEKGDLSSESTVSRIRTEHFPLTLESARPSHTSQYLCASSDSNSGNTIYFGEGSWLTVV.